The 9 T cell receptor beta chains in this list originate from one sample, sequenced in a study of blood T cell repertoires in COVID-19. Generated by immunoSEQ multiplex PCR, the TCRdb table keeps only in-frame clones and is missing some. The sample lists 95,000 to 150,000 clones; 86% were seen once. The sequenced sample was peripheral blood. These receptors originate from a human donor in a cohort sampled during active COVID-19.

Here the CDR3 DNA reads TGTGCCAGCAGTTCAACCGGGAGTTCACCCCTCCACTTT. This encodes CASSSTGSSPLHF. The J gene is TRBJ1-6, the V gene TRBV5-5; no clear D gene. The V and J ends lost 5 bases and 9 bases respectively, with 12 bases between them. Germline assignment: CDR1 SGHKS and CDR2 YYEKEE (reference sequence). The CDR3 is 13 residues long.

The CDR3 DNA is TGTGCCAGCAGCTTTGGAGTAGCGGCGAATGAGCAGTTCTTC. Its translation is CASSFGVAANEQFF. The V gene is TRBV11-2, the J gene TRBJ2-1; D is possibly TRBD2 (6 bases). CDR3 length equals 14 residues. The germline V and J ends were trimmed by 3 bases and 7 bases, with 13 bases remaining between them. The germline V gene encodes CDR1 SGHAT and CDR2 FQNNGV.

This rearrangement joins TRBV25-1 to TRBJ2-7, with 7 nucleotides matching TRBD2. This CDR3 spans 14 amino acids. J lost 0 bases, V lost 3 bases, and 2 bases had no gene match. Germline values: CDR1 MGHDK, CDR2 SYGVNS. CDR3 region: CASSDPSGSYEQYF. CDR3 nucleotides: TGTGCCAGCAGTGACCCTAGCGGCTCCTACGAGCAGTACTTC.

The V call is TRBV11-2, the J call TRBJ2-1, with TRBD2 identical over 13 bases. Per the germline V gene, CDR1 is SGHAT and CDR2 is FQNNGV. Trimming cost V 6 bases and J 7 bases; bases outside gene matches: 3. This CDR3 comprises 14 residues. This CDR3 is CASRGLAGLNEQFF. Written as DNA, the CDR3 is TGTGCCAGCAGGGGACTAGCGGGGCTAAATGAGCAGTTCTTC. The full variable domain, in which reference TRBV11-2 and TRBJ2-1 provide the parts outside the CDR3, is EAGVAQSPRYKIIEKRQSVAFWCNPISGHATLYWYQQILGQGPKLLIQFQNNGVVDDSQLPKDRFSAERLKGVDSTLKIQPAKLEDSAVYLCASRGLAGLNEQFFGPGTRLTVL.

This clone was found a few times. The chain links TRBV6-6 to TRBJ1-1, with D possibly TRBD1 on 6 matching bases. The CDR3 loop spans 14 amino acids. Germline lookup yields CDR1 MNHNY and CDR2 SVGAGI (reference sequence). V was shortened by 5 bases and J by 4 bases, with 14 bases between the two germline ends. CDR3 DNA: TGTGCCAGCAGTCTCATCCAGGGGAGCACTGAAGCTTTCTTT. It yields the protein CASSLIQGSTEAFF.

CDR3 DNA sequence: TGTGCCAGCAGTCCCGGGACTAGCGGGAAGAGGACAGATACGCAGTATTTT. It encodes CASSPGTSGKRTDTQYF. The genes are TRBV28 and TRBJ2-3, with 13 bases matching TRBD2. Per the germline V gene, CDR1 is MDHEN and CDR2 is SYDVKM. Trimming at V came to 5 bases and at J to 3 bases, leaving 8 bases not matched to a gene. The CDR3 is made up of 17 amino acids.

The CDR3 nucleotides are TGCGCCAGCAGCTCCACTCGTAATGAAAAACTGTTTTTT. This gives the protein CASSSTRNEKLFF. The V call is TRBV5-1, the J call TRBJ1-4; D is ambiguous. Germline CDR1 is SGHRS and CDR2 is YFSETQ. CDR3 length: 13 amino acids. V lost 3 bases to trimming and J lost 4 bases, with 7 bases between them. Supplemented by reference TRBV5-1 and TRBJ1-4, the full variable domain reads KAGVTQTPRYLIKTRGQQVTLSCSPISGHRSVSWYQQTPGQGLQFLFEYFSETQRNKGNFPGRFSGRQFSNSRSEMNVSTLELGDSALYLCASSSTRNEKLFFGSGTQLSVL.

This chain connects TRBV19 to TRBJ1-5; TRBD1 matches at 8 bases. The CDR3 is 15 amino acids. Germline CDR1 reads LNHDA; CDR2 reads SQIVND (reference sequence). Germline trimming cut 2 bases from V and 4 bases from J; bases unmatched to any gene: 4. CDR3 sequence (DNA): TGTGCCAGTAGTATACGGGGGGACAGGAATCAGCCCCAGCATTTT. It is translated as CASSIRGDRNQPQHF.

The chain combines TRBV29-1 with TRBJ2-7, with 7 nucleotides matching TRBD1. In germline, CDR1 is SQVTM, CDR2 ANQGSEA. J lost 6 bases, V lost 4 bases, and 12 bases had no gene match. The CDR3 runs 14 residues. DNA for the CDR3: TGCAGCGTTGTAGTCTGGCAGGGGGAGATCGAGCAGTACTTC. This translates into CSVVVWQGEIEQYF.